The subject of this entry is one T cell receptor delta chain. Its antigen is not identified. Thymocytes were sorted as CD3+ TCRVdelta1+ TCRVdelta2- after alphabeta T cell depletion. This specimen belongs to a study of Vδ1+ human thymocytes. Germline assignment: CDR1 TSWWSYY and CDR2 QGS. The J segment lost 1 base and the V segment lost 3 bases, leaving 19 bases of the junction unmatched. This CDR3 contains 21 residues. Sequences come from RNA converted to cDNA by reverse transcription. Multiplex PCR used pooled V-gene forward primers and a constant-region reverse primer to amplify CDR3s. TCRdb re-called the multiplex PCR reads via CATT. The repertoire holds about 75,000 delta-chain clones, with around 32% as singletons. Study-wide results and limits: Thymic delta-chain repertoires held roughly 19% Vdelta2 sequences and few Vdelta3, despite high sort purity. Bulk repertoire data may be misinterpreted because of unexpected Vdelta2 sequences. Highly polyclonal TRG and TRD repertoires with Gaussian CDR3 length distributions appeared in thymus.

The chain carries TRDV1 and TRDJ1, with 11 bases that match TRDD3. The sequenced sample was Vdelta1+ gamma-delta thymocytes from the thymus. Subset defined: FACS-sorted CD3+ TCRalphabeta- TCRVdelta1+ TCRVdelta2- thymocytes. This TCR was recovered from a boy younger than two who had congenital heart surgery. CDR3 sequence (DNA): TGTGCTCTTGGGGAGGAAGGGGGGGCGGACTGGGGGATATACAGCACCGATAAACTCATCTTT. The encoded protein is CALGEEGGADWGIYSTDKLIF.